This T cell receptor beta chain was identified in a study of shared clonotypes between healthy human individuals. This clone was observed a handful of times. CD4+ cells were split into CD45RA+ naive and CD45RA-negative memory subsets. The assay was immunoSEQ multiplex PCR, and TCRdb's table has in-frame clones only and misses some. The data show 2 million to 2.5 million clones, approximately 90% seen once. Germline assignment: CDR1 SGDLS and CDR2 YYNGEE. This CDR3 comprises 15 residues. The germline V and J ends were trimmed by 3 bases and 8 bases, with 17 bases remaining between them. This chain uses TRBV9 with TRBJ1-4; perhaps TRBD1 as D (5 bases). The TCR was taken from a man aged 18 to 30 in good health. Some clones in this sample may be carry-over from other donors' samples. Sequencing was carried out using naive CD4+ T cells from PBMCs. Specified subset: CD45RA+ positively selected. The CDR3 nucleotides are TGTGCCAGCAGCGGAGAGGGCAGGGCGCGGGAAAAACTGTTTTTT. Its protein is CASSGEGRAREKLFF.